One and the same sample provided the 13 T cell receptor beta chains below, sequenced in a study of cytomegalovirus exposure and HLA in healthy donors. Amplification used 60 Vbeta primers and 13 Jbeta primers. Method: immunoSEQ multiplex PCR; TCRdb's copy keeps in-frame clones and lacks some. The sample holds some 160,000 clones, roughly 72% seen once. Sequencing was performed on PBMCs. These receptors were obtained from a man aged 40-50 years in good health and CMV-seronegative.

The chain links TRBV10-2 to TRBJ1-2, with 9 bases that match TRBD1. Germline V lookup: CDR1 WSHSY, CDR2 SAAADI. The CDR3 has 14 residues. Germline trimming cut 5 bases from V and 8 bases from J; bases unmatched to any gene: 9. CDR3 coding DNA: TGCGCCAGCAGTTGGACAGGGGTGAACGAAGGCTACACCTTC. Its translation is CASSWTGVNEGYTF.

The chain combines TRBV2 with TRBJ1-3; D is perhaps TRBD1 (6 bases). The CDR3 contains 17 residues. Germline V gene data show CDR1 as SNHLY and CDR2 as FYNNEI. Trimming cost V 3 bases and J 1 base, with 16 bases left between them. CDR3 in amino acids: CASSDGSGGASGNTIYF. The CDR3 bases are TGTGCCAGCAGTGACGGATCGGGGGGCGCTTCTGGAAACACCATATATTTT.

This sequence joins TRBV25-1 and TRBJ2-5, with 8 bases aligning to TRBD1. The CDR3 runs 18 residues. Germline trimming cut 6 bases from V and 1 base from J; bases unmatched to any gene: 16. The germline V gene has CDR1 MGHDK and CDR2 SYGVNS. This CDR3 reads CASSKRAGGEISQETQYF. The CDR3 region has the DNA TGTGCCAGCAGCAAGAGGGCAGGGGGCGAGATTAGCCAAGAGACCCAGTACTTC.

The V gene is TRBV28, the J gene TRBJ1-2; D not resolved. Trimming left V 10 bases short and J 0 bases short, with 12 bases between. Germline-derived CDR1 and CDR2 are MDHEN and SYDVKM. CDR3 size: 13 residues. The CDR3 DNA reads TGTGCCACTTATGGGGAGGCTAACTATGGCTACACCTTC. Protein: CATYGEANYGYTF.

This clone came up a few times. The chain uses TRBV5-6 and TRBJ2-5; TRBD1 aligns across 8 bases. CDR3 size: 15 residues. Per germline, CDR1 SGHDT and CDR2 YYEEEE. Trimming at V came to 4 bases and at J to 0 bases, leaving 5 bases not matched to a gene. CDR3 protein: CASSLGTGYQETQYF. CDR3 DNA sequence: TGTGCCAGCAGCCTCGGGACAGGTTACCAAGAGACCCAGTACTTC.

The rearrangement joins TRBV7-9 to TRBJ2-3, with D maybe TRBD2 (6 bases). The CDR3 runs to 15 residues. Trimming shortened V by 3 bases and J by 2 bases, and 12 bases separated the two germline ends. CDR1 SEHNR and CDR2 FQNEAQ come from the germline V gene (reference sequence). For the CDR3, the DNA is TGTGCCAGCAGCTTTCGGCGGGGTCCCACAGATACGCAGTATTTT. As protein: CASSFRRGPTDTQYF.

V gene TRBV2 combines with J gene TRBJ1-1, with a tentative D call TRBD1 (6 bases). The CDR3 consists of 12 residues. CDR1 is SNHLY and CDR2 is FYNNEI in the germline V gene. V was shortened by 7 bases and J by 6 bases, with 12 bases between the two germline ends. For the CDR3, the DNA is TGTGCCAGCAAAACAGGGCCGGCTGAAGCTTTCTTT. As protein: CASKTGPAEAFF. The variable domain in full, completed from reference TRBV2 and TRBJ1-1, reads EPEVTQTPSHQVTQMGQEVILRCVPISNHLYFYWYRQILGQKVEFLVSFYNNEISEKSEIFDDQFSVERPDGSNFTLKIRSTKLEDSAMYFCASKTGPAEAFFGQGTRLTVV.

J is TRBJ1-1 and V is TRBV5-1, with unresolved D. The germline V gene has CDR1 SGHRS and CDR2 YFSETQ. V was trimmed by 1 base and J by 4 bases, leaving 8 bases between them. The CDR3 has 13 amino acids. For the CDR3, the DNA is TGCGCCAGCAGCTTGACAGACGCCACTGAAGCTTTCTTT. Translation gives CASSLTDATEAFF.

This clone has only one observation. This sequence joins TRBV7-9 and TRBJ1-3; a weak D match, TRBD1 (6 bases). This CDR3 has 14 amino acids. In germline, CDR1 is SEHNR, CDR2 FQNEAQ (reference sequence). V was clipped by 3 bases and J by 3 bases, with 9 bases between them. The CDR3 here is CASSLAGVGNTIYF. DNA of the CDR3: TGTGCCAGCAGCTTGGCAGGGGTTGGAAACACCATATATTTT. The entire variable domain, with the rest obtained from reference TRBV7-9 and TRBJ1-3, is as follows: DTGVSQNPRHKITKRGQNVTFRCDPISEHNRLYWYRQTLGQGPEFLTYFQNEAQLEKSRLLSDRFSAERPKGSFSTLEIQRTEQGDSAMYLCASSLAGVGNTIYFGEGSWLTVV.

The chain is built from TRBV6-1 and TRBJ2-7, with a possible D match to TRBD2 (6 bases). Germline assignment: CDR1 MNHNS and CDR2 SASEGT. V dropped 6 bases and J dropped 3 bases, with 12 bases sitting between them. The CDR3 is 13 residues long. In DNA form, the CDR3 reads TGTGCCAGCAGCTACGGGAGAGACTACGAGCAGTACGTC. Translated: CASSYGRDYEQYV.

This clone was seen a single time. CDR3 region: CASSEHLAGGKDTQYF. CDR3 DNA: TGTGCCAGCAGTGAACACCTAGCGGGAGGGAAAGATACGCAGTATTTT. The V and J genes are TRBV6-1 and TRBJ2-3; 12 bases agree with TRBD2. The V segment lost 2 bases and the J segment 5 bases; nucleotides outside the gene matches: 5. This CDR3 has 16 amino acids. CDR1 is MNHNS and CDR2 is SASEGT in the germline V gene.

This chain links TRBV18 with TRBJ2-1, with 8 bases lining up with TRBD2. From germline, CDR1 is KGHSH and CDR2 LQKENI. The CDR3 runs 17 residues. Unmatched junction bases numbered 6, after V lost 1 base and J lost 1 base. In DNA, the CDR3 is TGTGCCAGCTCACCACTGACTAGCGCCCGGTCCTACAATGAGCAGTTCTTC. Translated, it gives CASSPLTSARSYNEQFF.

CDR3 loop: CASSLDLRREGGYEQYF. The CDR3 DNA is TGTGCCAGCAGCTTAGATCTCAGGCGGGAGGGGGGCTACGAGCAGTACTTC. The V and J genes are TRBV11-2 and TRBJ2-7; 9 bases align to TRBD2. From germline, CDR1 is SGHAT and CDR2 FQNNGV. The ends lost 0 bases at V and 3 bases at J; junction bases unmatched: 9. The length of the CDR3 is 17 residues.